This passage covers 28 T cell receptor beta chains from one sample sequenced in a study of blood T cell repertoires in COVID-19. Assay: immunoSEQ multiplex PCR; the TCRdb copy retains only in-frame clones and omits some. Of approximately 140,000 clones detected, approximately 81% appear once; the ten largest clones hold around 5.5%. Sequencing was performed on PBMCs or T cells enriched from blood (not recorded which). The receptors here all came from a man aged 35-49 years with acute COVID-19.

The V and J genes are TRBV5-1 and TRBJ2-7, with D possibly being TRBD2 (6 bases). V lost 5 bases and J 7 bases, leaving 22 bases between the germline ends. Germline V gene data show CDR1 as SGHRS and CDR2 as YFSETQ. The CDR3 is 15 residues long. The CDR3 sequence is CASREGTSLGSEQYF. CDR3 bases: TGCGCCAGCAGGGAGGGGACCTCTCTTGGTTCGGAGCAGTACTTC.

V gene TRBV9 combines with J gene TRBJ1-4; TRBD1 matches 9 bases. The germline CDR1 and CDR2 sequences are SGDLS and YYNGEE. The junction had 11 bases not matched to a gene; V was cut back by 0 bases and J by 8 bases. The CDR3 covers 17 residues. The CDR3 DNA reads TGTGCCAGCAGCGTAGGACCGGGACAGGGTTCCGAGGAAAAACTGTTTTTT. Translated, it gives CASSVGPGQGSEEKLFF.

This chain joins TRBV18 and TRBJ2-2; the match to TRBD1 covers 8 bases. The germline gives CDR1 KGHSH, CDR2 LQKENI. The CDR3 is 15 amino acids. The ends lost 2 bases at V and 5 bases at J; junction bases unmatched: 4. For the CDR3, the DNA is TGTGCCAGCTCACCAGGACAGGGCGGGACCGGGGAGCTGTTTTTT. Residues: CASSPGQGGTGELFF.

The chain uses TRBV7-9 and TRBJ1-1, with D perhaps matching TRBD1 (6 bases). CDR1 is SEHNR, CDR2 FQNEAQ, per germline (reference sequence). Trimming took 1 base from V and 1 from J, leaving 19 bases between them. CDR3 length: 18 residues. This CDR3 reads CASSLVRYRDGRNTEAFF. In DNA, the CDR3 is TGTGCCAGCAGCTTAGTTAGGTACAGGGATGGACGGAACACTGAAGCTTTCTTT. The complete variable domain, with remaining parts taken from reference TRBV7-9 and TRBJ1-1, reads DTGVSQNPRHKITKRGQNVTFRCDPISEHNRLYWYRQTLGQGPEFLTYFQNEAQLEKSRLLSDRFSAERPKGSFSTLEIQRTEQGDSAMYLCASSLVRYRDGRNTEAFFGQGTRLTVV.

The chain carries TRBV27 and TRBJ1-1, with TRBD1 identical over 7 bases. This CDR3 spans 14 amino acids. The germline CDR1 and CDR2 sequences are MNHEY and SMNVEV (reference sequence). V trimming: 5 bases; J trimming: 4 bases; junction bases outside the gene matches: 7. The CDR3, as DNA: TGTGCCAGCAGTCCGGGACAGTCGGTCACTGAAGCTTTCTTT. Encoded protein: CASSPGQSVTEAFF.

This clone appeared a single time. This sequence joins TRBV2 and TRBJ2-7; 7 nucleotides match TRBD2. The germline gives CDR1 SNHLY, CDR2 FYNNEI. The CDR3 consists of 16 residues. V lost 1 base to trimming and J lost 0 bases; unmatched junction nucleotides: 6. The chain's CDR3 is CASSEEEAGSSYEQYF. For the CDR3, the DNA is TGTGCCAGCAGTGAAGAGGAAGCGGGGAGCTCCTACGAGCAGTACTTC.

This clone was picked up one time. The genes are TRBV7-6 and TRBJ1-1, with D maybe TRBD1 (6 bases). This CDR3 region has 16 residues. Germline CDR1 and CDR2: SGHVS and FNYEAQ. V gave up 3 bases and J gave up 1 base, with 15 bases separating them. CDR3 sequence: CASSLGGGRKNTEAFF. CDR3 coding DNA: TGTGCCAGCAGCTTGGGTGGGGGCCGTAAGAACACTGAAGCTTTCTTT. Filled out from reference TRBV7-6 and TRBJ1-1, the complete variable domain reads GAGVSQSPRYKVTKRGQDVALRCDPISGHVSLYWYRQALGQGPEFLTYFNYEAQQDKSGLPNDRFSAERPEGSISTLTIQRTEQRDSAMYRCASSLGGGRKNTEAFFGQGTRLTVV.

The sample holds one count of this clone. V gene TRBV6-2 or TRBV6-3 combines with J gene TRBJ2-2, with 10 nucleotides matching TRBD1. This CDR3 region has 15 residues. Germline CDR1 reads MNHEY; CDR2 reads SVGEGT. Trimming cost V 6 bases and J 7 bases; bases outside gene matches: 8. The CDR3 region has the DNA TGTGCCAGCAGCGCGACAGGGGGCGCGAGCGGGGAGCTGTTTTTT. It yields the protein CASSATGGASGELFF.

The chain couples TRBV10-2 to TRBJ1-3; D unclear. This CDR3 spans 15 amino acids. V lost 5 bases and J lost 4, with 15 bases in between. From germline, CDR1 is WSHSY and CDR2 SAAADI. As DNA, the CDR3 is TGCGCCAGCAGTCCTACAGTTTTCTCCGGAAACACCATATATTTT. The encoded protein is CASSPTVFSGNTIYF.

The chain is built from TRBV19 and TRBJ1-1, with a weak D call TRBD1 (6 bases). Germline CDR1 LNHDA, CDR2 SQIVND (reference sequence). The CDR3 is made up of 14 amino acids. Trimming took 1 base from V and 3 from J, leaving 9 bases between them. Written as DNA, the CDR3 is TGTGCCAGTAGTATAGCTGGGGGCGACACTGAAGCTTTCTTT. This codes for CASSIAGGDTEAFF. Using reference TRBV19 and TRBJ1-1 for the parts outside the CDR3, the full variable domain is DGGITQSPKYLFRKEGQNVTLSCEQNLNHDAMYWYRQDPGQGLRLIYYSQIVNDFQKGDIAEGYSVSREKKESFPLTVTSAQKNPTAFYLCASSIAGGDTEAFFGQGTRLTVV.

This clone came up once. The gene calls are TRBV7-2 and TRBJ2-3; 11 bases match TRBD2. V gave up 5 bases and J gave up 6 bases; unmatched junction bases: 10. Germline values: CDR1 SGHTA, CDR2 FQGNSA. The CDR3 loop spans 16 amino acids. CDR3 nucleotides: TGTGCCAGCAGCCTATATAGCGGGGGGGTAGTGGATACGCAGTATTTT. This sequence encodes CASSLYSGGVVDTQYF.

This clone has a single count. The J gene is TRBJ2-5, the V gene TRBV7-8; 7 bases agree with TRBD2. Germline V CDR1 and CDR2: SGHVS, FQNEAQ. The CDR3 loop spans 16 amino acids. V was clipped by 4 bases and J by 4 bases; unmatched bases: 12. Here the CDR3 DNA reads TGTGCCAGCAGCTCGGCGGGAGAAGCTTTTCGAGAGACCCAGTACTTC. Amino acid sequence: CASSSAGEAFRETQYF.

This clone was counted a single time. The genes are TRBV7-6 and TRBJ2-3; 9 bases map to TRBD2. With V trimmed by 2 bases and J by 0 bases, 12 bases remained unmatched. The CDR3 has 19 residues. Germline values: CDR1 SGHVS, CDR2 FNYEAQ. CDR3 protein: CASSLRTATSGRSTDTQYF. CDR3 bases: TGTGCCAGCAGCTTACGGACAGCGACTAGCGGACGTAGCACAGATACGCAGTATTTT.

The chain has TRBV19 and TRBJ1-1; D is possibly TRBD1 (5 bases). In germline, CDR1 is LNHDA, CDR2 SQIVND (reference sequence). V dropped 9 bases and J dropped 10 bases, with 18 bases sitting between them. The CDR3 totals 12 residues. The CDR3 DNA reads as TGTGCCAGCCGAGCCGTTACAGGTACAGCTTTCTTT. Translated, it gives CASRAVTGTAFF. Using reference TRBV19 and TRBJ1-1 for the parts outside the CDR3, the full variable domain is DGGITQSPKYLFRKEGQNVTLSCEQNLNHDAMYWYRQDPGQGLRLIYYSQIVNDFQKGDIAEGYSVSREKKESFPLTVTSAQKNPTAFYLCASRAVTGTAFFGQGTRLTVV.

This clone has a single count. The chain recombines TRBV3-1 (or the pseudogene TRBV3-2) with TRBJ1-3; D is uncertain. V lost 2 bases and J lost 4, with 12 bases in between. The CDR3 has 15 amino acids. The germline V gene encodes CDR1 LGHDT and CDR2 YNNKEL (reference sequence). The CDR3 nucleotides are TGTGCCAGCAGCCAAAGTGGGAGTTACGGAAACACCATATATTTT. It yields the protein CASSQSGSYGNTIYF.

The chain joins TRBV11-3 to TRBJ2-2, with 11 bases identical to TRBD2. Trimming took 3 bases from V and 4 from J; bases not matched to a gene: 4. The CDR3 is made up of 16 amino acids. Germline V gene sequence: CDR1 SGHNT, CDR2 YENEEA. CDR3 DNA: TGTGCCAGCAGCTTCGGGACTAGCGGATCCACCGGGGAGCTGTTTTTT. It codes for CASSFGTSGSTGELFF.

V usage is TRBV29-1 and J usage is TRBJ1-2, with D perhaps TRBD1 (5 bases). This CDR3 comprises 12 residues. V lost 5 bases and J 2 bases, leaving 9 bases between the germline ends. Germline V gene sequence: CDR1 SQVTM, CDR2 ANQGSEA. The CDR3 nucleotides read TGCAGCGTTCCGACAGTAAACTATGGCTACACCTTC. It encodes CSVPTVNYGYTF.

The chain carries TRBV7-2 and TRBJ2-7; 7 nucleotides match TRBD2. Looked up from germline, CDR1 is SGHTA and CDR2 is FQGNSA. The V gene end was trimmed by 5 bases and the J gene end by 2 bases; junction bases not matched to a gene: 9. This CDR3 contains 15 residues. The CDR3 is CASSQWPGLAYEQYF. CDR3 in DNA: TGTGCCAGCAGCCAGTGGCCAGGACTAGCCTACGAGCAGTACTTC.

V gene TRBV28 combines with J gene TRBJ1-6; D is ambiguous. Trimming removed 2 bases at V and 8 bases at J, with 7 bases between. Germline lookup yields CDR1 MDHEN and CDR2 SYDVKM. CDR3 length: 13 amino acids. The CDR3 DNA reads as TGTGCCAGCAGTTTAATAGAGTATTCACCCCTCCACTTT. It encodes CASSLIEYSPLHF. Full variable domain (missing parts from reference TRBV28 and TRBJ1-6): DVKVTQSSRYLVKRTGEKVFLECVQDMDHENMFWYRQDPGLGLRLIYFSYDVKMKEKGDIPEGYSVSREKKERFSLILESASTNQTSMYLCASSLIEYSPLHFGNGTRLTVT.

The V gene is TRBV19, the J gene TRBJ1-5; D is possibly TRBD1 (5 bases). The CDR3 sequence is 13 residues long. Deletions cut 6 bases from V and 7 bases from J, with 13 bases between. Germline V gene lookup returns CDR1 LNHDA and CDR2 SQIVND (reference sequence). In DNA form, the CDR3 reads TGTGCCAGTAGGGAGGGGTTTTCCCAGCCCCAGCATTTT. Translated: CASREGFSQPQHF.

V and J are TRBV19 and TRBJ2-2; tentatively, D is TRBD2 (6 bases). This CDR3 region has 15 residues. V was clipped by 6 bases and J by 1 base, with 12 bases between them. Germline assignment: CDR1 LNHDA and CDR2 SQIVND (reference sequence). As DNA, the CDR3 is TGTGCCAGTAGCCTAGGGCGGGGGAACACCGGGGAGCTGTTTTTT. Protein: CASSLGRGNTGELFF.

Only one count was recorded for this clone. CDR3 protein: CASSLGTGLYEQYF. In DNA, the CDR3 is TGTGCCAGCAGTTTGGGGACAGGGCTTTACGAGCAGTACTTC. The chain is built from TRBV27 and TRBJ2-7; 9 bases are shared with TRBD1. Losses at the gene ends were 3 bases for V and 4 bases for J; bases not matched to a gene: 4. This CDR3 has 14 amino acids. In germline, CDR1 is MNHEY, CDR2 SMNVEV (reference sequence).

This clone was recorded only once. The chain combines TRBV19 with TRBJ1-4; TRBD1 agrees at 8 bases. CDR3 length: 13 residues. V lost 9 bases and J lost 3; bases outside the gene matches: 3. Germline V gene sequence: CDR1 LNHDA, CDR2 SQIVND (reference sequence). Written as DNA, the CDR3 is TGTGCCAGCGGGACAGGCCCTAATGAAAAACTGTTTTTT. Protein sequence: CASGTGPNEKLFF.

The J gene is TRBJ2-7, the V gene TRBV7-2; D might be TRBD1 (6 bases). The V and J ends lost 2 bases and 3 bases respectively, with 14 bases between them. The CDR3 runs to 15 residues. Germline values: CDR1 SGHTA, CDR2 FQGNSA. The DNA for the CDR3 is TGTGCCAGCAGCTTATCTTTGACAGGACACTACGAGCAGTACTTC. Translated, it gives CASSLSLTGHYEQYF. The full variable domain, its missing parts supplied by reference TRBV7-2 and TRBJ2-7, is GAGVSQSPSNKVTEKGKDVELRCDPISGHTALYWYRQSLGQGLEFLIYFQGNSAPDKSGLPSDRFSAERTGGSVSTLTIQRTQQEDSAVYLCASSLSLTGHYEQYFGPGTRLTVT.

The gene calls are TRBV14 and TRBJ2-3; TRBD1 matches at 9 bases. With V trimmed by 4 bases and J by 4 bases, 6 bases remained unmatched. Per germline, CDR1 SGHDN and CDR2 FVKESK. The CDR3 runs to 15 residues. The CDR3 protein is CASSLTGGNADTQYF. CDR3 nucleotide sequence: TGTGCCAGCAGCCTAACAGGGGGCAATGCAGATACGCAGTATTTT.

The DNA of the CDR3 is TGTGCCAGCAGTTACTCGAGCGAGACCCAGTACTTC. This encodes CASSYSSETQYF. The J gene is TRBJ2-5, the V gene TRBV6-5; D gene ambiguous. The germline V gene has CDR1 MNHEY and CDR2 SVGAGI. CDR3 size: 12 residues. Deletions cut 0 bases from V and 5 bases from J, with 4 bases between.

The rearrangement links TRBV9 to TRBJ2-3, with D maybe TRBD2 (6 bases). Germline CDR1 SGDLS, CDR2 YYNGEE. The CDR3 consists of 15 residues. V lost 5 bases, J lost 0 bases, and 13 bases lay in between. The CDR3 bases are TGTGCCAGCAGACCGTCCGGGACTAGCACAGATACGCAGTATTTT. It translates to CASRPSGTSTDTQYF.

This sequence joins TRBV6-5 and TRBJ2-1, with 8 bases lining up with TRBD1. The CDR3 totals 14 residues. Germline CDR1 MNHEY, CDR2 SVGAGI. Unmatched junction bases numbered 8, after V lost 8 bases and J lost 5 bases. CDR3 in DNA: TGTGCCAGCGCTGAATACAGGGGGGACAATGAGCAGTTCTTC. Its translation is CASAEYRGDNEQFF.